This is a list of T cell receptor beta chains from one sample in a study of shared clonotypes between healthy human individuals. Here immunoSEQ multiplex PCR was the method, and the copy in TCRdb shows in-frame clones only, minus some. The repertoire holds some 980,000 clones, with about three quarters as singletons. The sample taken for sequencing was memory CD4+ T cells sorted from blood. These receptor sequences come from a man younger than 35 in good health. Both conserved end residues are part of each CDR3. D genes are given only for firm matches. Size is stated for part of the rows, as once, few or many counts, or as a class when the clone is expanded.

size: .
J: TRBJ1-1
V: TRBV30
D: TRBD1
DNA: TGTGCCTGGGGGACAGGGCGCACTGAAGCTTTCTTT
CDR3: CAWGTGRTEAFF

size: .
J: TRBJ2-5
V: TRBV5-1
D: .
DNA: TGCGCCAGCAGCTTGACGGGGCCGGGGACCCAGTACTTC
CDR3: CASSLTGPGTQYF

size: .
J: TRBJ1-5
V: TRBV11-2
D: .
DNA: TGTGCCAGCAGCTTAGATCGGAGGGATAGGGGCAATCAGCCCCAGCATTTT
CDR3: CASSLDRRDRGNQPQHF

size: .
J: TRBJ1-3
V: TRBV14
D: .
DNA: TGTGCCAGCAGCCAAGATCTCGCAGGTCTTTCCTCTGGAAACACCATATATTTT
CDR3: CASSQDLAGLSSGNTIYF

size: few
J: TRBJ2-5
V: TRBV7-2
D: TRBD2
DNA: TGTGCCAGCAGCTTCCGGGGGGTAGCGGGAGCTGGGGAGACCCAGTACTTC
CDR3: CASSFRGVAGAGETQYF

size: .
J: TRBJ2-2
V: TRBV6-1
D: .
DNA: TGTGCCAGCAGTGAAGCACGCAACCGGGAGCTGTTTTTT
CDR3: CASSEARNRELFF

size: .
J: TRBJ1-6
V: TRBV4-1
D: .
DNA: TGCGCCAGCAGCCAAGCCTTGGATGGCTATCCACCCCTCCACTTT
CDR3: CASSQALDGYPPLHF

size: .
J: TRBJ2-7
V: TRBV7-9
D: TRBD1
DNA: TGTGCCAGCAGCTTAGGACAGGGCGACTACGAGCAGTACTTC
CDR3: CASSLGQGDYEQYF

size: .
J: TRBJ1-4
V: TRBV10-2
D: .
DNA: TGCGCCAGCAGTGAGATAGGTCCCTCAGGTGGACTGTTTTTT
CDR3: CASSEIGPSGGLFF

size: .
J: TRBJ1-2
V: TRBV4-1
D: .
DNA: TGCGCCAGCTCCTTGGGGGGGACAAACTATGGCTACACCTTC
CDR3: CASSLGGTNYGYTF

size: once
J: TRBJ2-7
V: TRBV2
D: TRBD1
DNA: TGTGCCAGCAGTGTTTCGACAGGGGGCTCCTACGAGCAGTACTTC
CDR3: CASSVSTGGSYEQYF

size: once
J: TRBJ2-7
V: TRBV5-6
D: TRBD1
DNA: TGTGCCAGCAGCTTCCAGGGGGCCCTGAGGGAGCAGTACTTC
CDR3: CASSFQGALREQYF

size: .
J: TRBJ1-2
V: TRBV7-2
D: .
DNA: TGTGCCAGCAGCTTAGATGAGATTGGCTACACCTTC
CDR3: CASSLDEIGYTF

size: few
J: TRBJ1-6
V: TRBV18
D: TRBD1
DNA: TGTGCCAGCTCACAGGGGACAGGGAATAATTCACCCCTCCACTTT
CDR3: CASSQGTGNNSPLHF

size: .
J: TRBJ2-5
V: TRBV6-5
D: .
DNA: TGTGCCAGCAGTTATGTGTCGTCCCAAGAGACCCAGTACTTC
CDR3: CASSYVSSQETQYF

size: .
J: TRBJ2-2
V: TRBV6-4
D: TRBD2
DNA: TGTGCCAGCAGTGGGGGACTAGCGAACGGGGAGCTGTTTTTT
CDR3: CASSGGLANGELFF

size: .
J: TRBJ1-1
V: TRBV18
D: .
DNA: TGTGCCAGCTCACCAAGCGAAACTGAAGCTTTCTTT
CDR3: CASSPSETEAFF

size: .
J: TRBJ2-4
V: TRBV4-3
D: .
DNA: TGCGCCAGCAGCCAAGCAGGATCAAACATTCAGTACTTC
CDR3: CASSQAGSNIQYF

size: .
J: TRBJ1-4
V: TRBV15
D: .
DNA: TGTGCCACCAGCAGAGATTCCAGGACAGCTGAAAAACTGTTTTTT
CDR3: CATSRDSRTAEKLFF

size: .
J: TRBJ2-5
V: TRBV5-4
D: TRBD2
DNA: TGTGCCAGCAGCCTGGACCCGGCGGGAGCGGAGACCCAGTACTTC
CDR3: CASSLDPAGAETQYF

size: .
J: TRBJ1-1
V: TRBV18
D: .
DNA: TGTGCCAGCTCACCACGGGTACCGGGAGCTTTGACTGAAGCTTTCTTT
CDR3: CASSPRVPGALTEAFF

size: .
J: TRBJ1-6
V: TRBV7-9
D: .
DNA: TGTGCCAGCAGCTTAGGTGGCAGGGTCGACTCACCCCTCCACTTT
CDR3: CASSLGGRVDSPLHF

size: .
J: TRBJ2-3
V: TRBV4-3
D: .
DNA: TGCGCCAGCTCGCTTACCTCGACCGGGACAGATACGCAGTATTTT
CDR3: CASSLTSTGTDTQYF

size: once
J: TRBJ2-3
V: TRBV4-3
D: .
DNA: TGCGCCAGCAGCCAAGCTAGCACAGATACGCAGTATTTT
CDR3: CASSQASTDTQYF

size: .
J: TRBJ2-7
V: TRBV28
D: TRBD1
DNA: TGTGCCAGCAGTACTTCCGGGACAGGCTCCTACGAGCAGTACTTC
CDR3: CASSTSGTGSYEQYF

size: many
J: TRBJ2-5
V: TRBV5-1
D: .
DNA: TGCGCCAGCAGTCCAGGACAGAGGCGGGAAGAGACCCAGTACTTC
CDR3: CASSPGQRREETQYF

size: .
J: TRBJ2-1
V: TRBV7-2
D: TRBD2
DNA: TGTGCCAGCAGCTTAGGCGGACTAGCGGGAACCAATGAGCAGTTCTTC
CDR3: CASSLGGLAGTNEQFF

size: .
J: TRBJ1-2
V: TRBV30
D: .
DNA: TGTGCCTGGAGTCTCCAAGGCCCCCTAGGCTACACCTTC
CDR3: CAWSLQGPLGYTF

size: .
J: TRBJ2-7
V: TRBV5-4
D: .
DNA: TGTGCCAGCAGCTTCACGACCGGGACGGATTGGGGTCCCGAGCAGTACTTC
CDR3: CASSFTTGTDWGPEQYF

size: few
J: TRBJ1-3
V: TRBV6-5
D: TRBD1
DNA: TGTGCCAGCAGGACGACAGGGCATGGAAACACCATATATTTT
CDR3: CASRTTGHGNTIYF

size: .
J: TRBJ1-1
V: TRBV29-1
D: TRBD1
DNA: TGCAGCGGAAGACAGGGGGGGACTGAAGCTTTCTTT
CDR3: CSGRQGGTEAFF

size: .
J: TRBJ2-7
V: TRBV6-6
D: .
DNA: TGTGCCAGCAGCGGGGAGAGCTACGAGCAGTACTTC
CDR3: CASSGESYEQYF

size: .
J: TRBJ2-2
V: TRBV30
D: .
DNA: TGTGCCTGGAGGGCGGGGTGGACCGGGGAGCTGTTTTTT
CDR3: CAWRAGWTGELFF

size: .
J: TRBJ1-1
V: TRBV12-5
D: .
DNA: TGTGCTAGTGTTGCAATCCCCTGGTCCTCACTTGGGACTGAAGCTTTCTTT
CDR3: CASVAIPWSSLGTEAFF

size: .
J: TRBJ1-5
V: TRBV5-1
D: .
DNA: TGCGCCAGCAGCGTAGACGGTCGCAATCAGCCCCAGCATTTT
CDR3: CASSVDGRNQPQHF

size: .
J: TRBJ1-1
V: TRBV30
D: TRBD1
DNA: TGTGCCTGGAGTATCCGTCTCGGAGGGGGCGTGTTAGCTGAAGCTTTCTTT
CDR3: CAWSIRLGGGVLAEAFF

size: .
J: TRBJ1-1
V: TRBV29-1
D: TRBD1
DNA: TGCAGCGTGGGACAGTGGACTGAAGCTTTCTTT
CDR3: CSVGQWTEAFF

size: .
J: TRBJ1-5
V: TRBV2
D: TRBD1
DNA: TGTGCCAGCAGGGGACAGGGGTCTCAGCCCCAGCATTTT
CDR3: CASRGQGSQPQHF

size: few
J: TRBJ2-1
V: TRBV5-4
D: TRBD2
DNA: TGTGCCAGCAGCCAGGGACTAGCGGGAGCGGCCTACAATGAGCAGTTCTTC
CDR3: CASSQGLAGAAYNEQFF

size: .
J: TRBJ1-1
V: TRBV10-3
D: .
DNA: TGTGCCATCAGTGAGCAGCTAGTTGCTGAAGCTTTCTTT
CDR3: CAISEQLVAEAFF

size: .
J: TRBJ2-7
V: TRBV10-3
D: TRBD2
DNA: TGTGCCATCAGTGATAGGAAACTAGCGGGAGAAACCGCCTACGAGCAGTACTTC
CDR3: CAISDRKLAGETAYEQYF

size: .
J: TRBJ2-3
V: TRBV5-4
D: .
DNA: TGTGCCAGCAGCGCAAGGGCGGGCGGGGGCGCGGATACGCAGTATTTT
CDR3: CASSARAGGGADTQYF

size: .
J: TRBJ2-7
V: TRBV28
D: .
DNA: TGTGCCAGCAGTCCGGGGGACGTCGGCTCCTACGAGCAGTACTTC
CDR3: CASSPGDVGSYEQYF

size: few
J: TRBJ2-4
V: TRBV5-4
D: .
DNA: TGTGCCAGCAGCACGCAACAGGGACATTTAGCCAAAAACATTCAGTACTTC
CDR3: CASSTQQGHLAKNIQYF

size: .
J: TRBJ2-7
V: TRBV27
D: TRBD1
DNA: TGTGCCAGCAGTCCACAAGTCCGGACAGGTAGCTCCTACGAGCAGTACTTC
CDR3: CASSPQVRTGSSYEQYF

size: .
J: TRBJ2-1
V: TRBV5-1
D: .
DNA: TGCGCCAGCAGCCCCACCGACATAGCCTACAATGAGCAGTTCTTC
CDR3: CASSPTDIAYNEQFF

size: .
J: TRBJ1-2
V: TRBV28
D: .
DNA: TGTGCCAGCTTTCCTCAGGGGCGGAACTATGGCTACACCTTC
CDR3: CASFPQGRNYGYTF

size: .
J: TRBJ2-2
V: TRBV7-2
D: .
DNA: TGTGCCAGCAGCTATGTCCCCCTCCTTGCGAACACCGGGGAGCTGTTTTTT
CDR3: CASSYVPLLANTGELFF

size: .
J: TRBJ2-3
V: TRBV7-9
D: TRBD2
DNA: TGTGCCAGCAGCTTACTCACTAGCGGGAGGGGGACGGATACGCAGTATTTT
CDR3: CASSLLTSGRGTDTQYF

size: .
J: TRBJ2-4
V: TRBV7-2
D: .
DNA: TGTGCCAGCAGCCCCGGGCCAGGAAAAAACATTCAGTACTTC
CDR3: CASSPGPGKNIQYF

size: once
J: TRBJ1-4
V: TRBV6-5
D: .
DNA: TGTGCCAGCAGTTACTCCGCGGGGATGGGTGAAAAACTGTTTTTT
CDR3: CASSYSAGMGEKLFF

size: once
J: TRBJ2-1
V: TRBV10-1
D: TRBD1
DNA: TGCGCCAGCAGTGACCCGGGGGACAGGGGCTACAATGAGCAGTTCTTC
CDR3: CASSDPGDRGYNEQFF

size: few
J: TRBJ1-2
V: TRBV27
D: .
DNA: TGTGCCAGCAGTTTCGGGGGGGGCGCAGGATATGGCTACACCTTC
CDR3: CASSFGGGAGYGYTF

size: once
J: TRBJ2-1
V: TRBV11-3
D: TRBD2
DNA: TGTGCCAGCAGCAGCCCGGAGCGGGGGGGCAATGAGCAGTTCTTC
CDR3: CASSSPERGGNEQFF

size: .
J: TRBJ2-7
V: TRBV28
D: .
DNA: TGTGCCAGCAGTTTTCGGCGGTCCGGGAGTGTCCGATCCTACGAGCAGTACTTC
CDR3: CASSFRRSGSVRSYEQYF

size: few
J: TRBJ2-7
V: TRBV19
D: TRBD2
DNA: TGTGCCAGTAGCCCTCCACGGGCAAGGGCTAGCGGGAACTTCTACTCCTACGAGCAGTACTTC
CDR3: CASSPPRARASGNFYSYEQYF

size: .
J: TRBJ2-7
V: TRBV30
D: .
DNA: TGTGCCTGGAGTGTCGTCAGCTACGAGCAGTACTTC
CDR3: CAWSVVSYEQYF